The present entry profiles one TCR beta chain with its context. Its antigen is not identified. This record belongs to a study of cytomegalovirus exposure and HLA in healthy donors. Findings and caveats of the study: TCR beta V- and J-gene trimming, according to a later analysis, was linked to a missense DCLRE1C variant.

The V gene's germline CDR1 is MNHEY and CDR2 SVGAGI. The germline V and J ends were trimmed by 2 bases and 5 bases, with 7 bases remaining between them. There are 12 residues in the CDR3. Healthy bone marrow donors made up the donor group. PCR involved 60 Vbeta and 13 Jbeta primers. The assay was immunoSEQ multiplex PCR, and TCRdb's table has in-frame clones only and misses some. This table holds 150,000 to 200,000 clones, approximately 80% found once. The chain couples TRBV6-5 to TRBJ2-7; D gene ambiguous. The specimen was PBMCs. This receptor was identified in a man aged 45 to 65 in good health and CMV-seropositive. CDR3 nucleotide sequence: TGTGCCAGCAGTTACAGTGGCCACGAGCAGTACTTC. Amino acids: CASSYSGHEQYF.